This T cell receptor (beta chain) originates from a study of cytomegalovirus exposure and HLA in healthy donors. Study results and limitations: For most TCR sequences rarity was the rule, although some public TCRs occurred in many donors.

CDR3 length: 13 amino acids. The germline gives CDR1 MNHEY, CDR2 SMNVEV (reference sequence). Use of 60 Vbeta and 13 Jbeta primers characterized the PCR. Original methodology: The authors later counted 70 million to 85 million unique TCR beta chains, about 11 million of them shared. Generated by immunoSEQ multiplex PCR, the TCRdb table keeps only in-frame clones and is missing some. V and J calls and clone size follow that table, whereas D and trimming were derived from the DNA. The sample gives some 100,000 clones, approximately 68% of which show up once; 4.5% to 5% is in the top ten. With regard to this clone: The antigen remains unidentified.

The chain employs TRBV27 and TRBJ2-5; D perhaps matches TRBD2 (5 bases). The DNA end is a closer match to TRBJ2-7, so the J assignment may be wrong. The sequenced sample was PBMCs. This receptor was identified in a woman aged 18-30 years in good health and CMV-seropositive. The CDR3 is CASSPGLAYEQYF. DNA of the CDR3: TGTGCCAGCAGTCCCGGACTCGCCTACGAGCAGTACTTC.